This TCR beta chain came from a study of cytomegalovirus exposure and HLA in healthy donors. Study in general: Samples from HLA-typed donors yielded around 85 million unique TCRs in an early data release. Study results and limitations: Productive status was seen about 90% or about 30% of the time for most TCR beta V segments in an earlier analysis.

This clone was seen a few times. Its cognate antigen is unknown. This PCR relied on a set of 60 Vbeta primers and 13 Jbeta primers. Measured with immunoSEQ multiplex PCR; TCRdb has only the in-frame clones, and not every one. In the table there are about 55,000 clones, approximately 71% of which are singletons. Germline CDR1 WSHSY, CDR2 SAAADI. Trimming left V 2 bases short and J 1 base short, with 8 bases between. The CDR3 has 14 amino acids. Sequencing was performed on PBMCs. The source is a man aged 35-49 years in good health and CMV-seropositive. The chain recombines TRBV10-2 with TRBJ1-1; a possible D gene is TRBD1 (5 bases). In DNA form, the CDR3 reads TGCGCCAGCAGTGAGCGACAGACGAACACTGAAGCTTTCTTT. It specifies CASSERQTNTEAFF.